What follows describes a single T cell receptor (beta chain). The target antigen is unknown. CD8+ T cell subsets were each sorted in triplicate, about 330,000 cells apiece. TRB cDNA was prepared as libraries by UMI-labeled 5' RACE. Reprocessing the 5' RACE reads, TCRdb reports a single entry for every CDR3 protein and omits DNA. This sample contains 6,700 or so distinct CDR3 sequences. This sample was taken from a study of CXCR3-negative and CXCR3-positive naive CD8 T cells. Study-wide points: Much lower diversity was found in memory CD8+ cells, while both naive subsets had comparably high diversity. CXCR3-positive naive cells had TRB CDR3s that were more hydrophobic than CXCR3-negative naive cells had.

In germline, CDR1 is SGHTA, CDR2 FQGTGA. The CDR3 length is 19 residues. The sequencing input was naive CXCR3- CD8+ T cells from blood. Noted subset: CD45RO-CCR7+CD27+CD95- naive CD8+ T cells lacking CXCR3 (TNR3-). The chain has TRBV7-3 and TRBJ2-1; the D call from TCRdb, TRBD2, cannot be confirmed without DNA. This TCR derives from a human donor in good health. Some clones in this sample may be carry-over from other donors' samples. Here the CDR3 reads CASSPGLAGGPSSYNEQFF.